Listed here are 27 T cell receptor beta chains from one sample, sequenced in a study of T-cell reconstitution after alpha-beta-depleted transplantation in children. The TCRbeta library incorporated unique molecular identifiers. MiXCR, run by TCRdb on the PCR reads, gives a single entry per CDR3 protein. The profile shows roughly 76,000 distinct CDR3 sequences, approximately 10% of them singletons. Sequences were derived from PBMCs, sampled before TCRalphabeta/CD19-depleted stem cell transplant. Every receptor here comes from a boy aged 5 to 17 with acute myeloid leukemia, due to receive a stem cell transplant.

This clonotype was seen a few times. This sequence joins TRBV5-4 and TRBJ1-1, with D hard to call. V lost 2 bases to trimming and J lost 1 base, with 3 bases between them. The CDR3 spans 12 residues. Per germline, CDR1 SGHNT and CDR2 YYREEE (reference sequence). The CDR3 sequence: CASSFTNTEAFF. For the CDR3, the DNA is TGTGCCAGCAGCTTCACGAACACTGAAGCTTTCTTT.

This clonotype showed up many times. This chain connects TRBV20-1 to TRBJ1-5, with 12 bases aligning to TRBD1. V lost 3 bases, J lost 1 base, and 1 base stayed unmatched. Germline CDR1 is DFQATT and CDR2 is SNEGSKA (reference sequence). The CDR3 loop spans 15 amino acids. CDR3 residues: CSARGQGASNQPQHF. The CDR3 coding sequence is TGCAGTGCTAGGGGACAGGGGGCAAGCAATCAGCCCCAGCATTTT.

This clonotype was seen at least ten times. The chain uses TRBV5-1 and TRBJ2-5; D might be TRBD1 (5 bases). CDR3 size: 13 residues. The germline CDR1 and CDR2 sequences are SGHRS and YFSETQ. Trimming took off 7 bases at V and 1 base at J, with 11 bases between the two ends. As DNA, the CDR3 is TGCGCCAGCTCCCCAGGGCCCCAAGAGACCCAGTACTTC. It specifies CASSPGPQETQYF.

This clonotype came up many times. V and J are TRBV20-1 and TRBJ2-3; D ambiguous. The CDR3 consists of 15 residues. V lost 1 base to trimming and J lost 0 bases, with 11 bases between them. Germline lookup yields CDR1 DFQATT and CDR2 SNEGSKA (reference sequence). In nucleotides, the CDR3 is TGCAGTGCTAGAGGGGCCAGGCCTAGCACAGATACGCAGTATTTT. Amino acid sequence: CSARGARPSTDTQYF.

This clonotype was recorded at least ten times. The chain recombines TRBV6-5 with TRBJ1-2; D not certain. CDR3 length: 18 amino acids. Germline V gene sequence: CDR1 MNHEY, CDR2 SVGAGI. The ends were cut back, 3 bases at V and 6 bases at J, with 26 bases in the middle. CDR3 in DNA: TGTGCCAGCAGTTATTGGGCCTCACCAGTTTCAACCCAGCATGGCTACACCTTC. It translates to CASSYWASPVSTQHGYTF.

This clonotype has a count of ten or more. V is TRBV20-1 and J is TRBJ2-3, with 15 bases fitting TRBD2. Unmatched junction bases numbered 9, after V lost 5 bases and J lost 6 bases. Germline V gene lookup returns CDR1 DFQATT and CDR2 SNEGSKA (reference sequence). CDR3 size: 16 residues. CDR3 region: CSAPGLAGGPVDTQYF. The CDR3 coding sequence is TGCAGTGCTCCCGGACTAGCGGGAGGGCCGGTCGATACGCAGTATTTT.

This clonotype turned up a few times. One end of the junction varies from germline; a read error may be responsible. The DNA of the CDR3 is TGTGCCACCAGCCAAGCCGGGCTAGCGGATACTGGGAGGTACTTC. Translated, it gives CATSQAGLADTGRYF. V gene TRBV3-1 combines with J gene TRBJ2-7, with 7 bases identical to TRBD2. The CDR3 covers 15 residues. Germline lookup yields CDR1 LGHDT and CDR2 YNNKEL (reference sequence).

In this sample, this clonotype turned up many times. The rearrangement links TRBV28 to TRBJ2-2, with D possibly being TRBD1 or TRBD2 (5 bases each). The length of the CDR3 is 13 residues. The germline V gene encodes CDR1 MDHEN and CDR2 SYDVKM. The V end was cut by 6 bases, the J end by 9 bases, with 14 bases between. The CDR3 DNA is TGTGCCAGCAGCCTGGGGGAGTTCCGGGAGCTGTTTTTT. This gives the protein CASSLGEFRELFF.

This clonotype has at least ten counts. The chain couples TRBV20-1 to TRBJ2-5; D remains ambiguous. The germline gives CDR1 DFQATT, CDR2 SNEGSKA (reference sequence). CDR3 size: 14 residues. V lost 3 bases, J lost 4 bases, and 15 bases lay in between. In DNA form, the CDR3 reads TGCAGTGCTAGGTCGGTGGGAATGGGAGAGACCCAGTACTTC. Its protein is CSARSVGMGETQYF.

This clonotype was recorded many times. The rearrangement links TRBV7-9 to TRBJ1-1; D is unclear. The CDR3 totals 13 residues. Trimming shortened V by 9 bases and J by 1 base, and 12 bases separated the two germline ends. Per the germline V gene, CDR1 is SEHNR and CDR2 is FQNEAQ (reference sequence). CDR3 in DNA: TGTGCCAGTGATATCCTGACGAACACTGAAGCTTTCTTT. Translating gives CASDILTNTEAFF. Looking up the rest from reference TRBV7-9 and TRBJ1-1 gives the full variable domain: DTGVSQNPRHKITKRGQNVTFRCDPISEHNRLYWYRQTLGQGPEFLTYFQNEAQLEKSRLLSDRFSAERPKGSFSTLEIQRTEQGDSAMYLCASDILTNTEAFFGQGTRLTVV.

The CDR3 bases are TGTGCCAGCAGCCCCTTAGGGACGGCCACCGGGGAGCTGTTTTTT. Encoded protein: CASSPLGTATGELFF. V gene TRBV7-3 combines with J gene TRBJ2-2, with D perhaps assigned TRBD1 or TRBD2 (5 bases each). This CDR3 has 15 residues. Germline lookup yields CDR1 SGHTA and CDR2 FQGTGA. Trimming took off 5 bases at V and 4 bases at J, with 14 bases between the two ends.

Ten or more counts support this clonotype. The chain recombines TRBV27 with TRBJ2-3; 7 bases fit TRBD2. V lost 3 bases to trimming and J lost 1 base; unmatched junction nucleotides: 4. This CDR3 has 15 residues. Germline values: CDR1 MNHEY, CDR2 SMNVEV (reference sequence). Here the CDR3 reads CASSFAGVRTDTQYF. CDR3 sequence (DNA): TGTGCCAGCAGTTTTGCGGGGGTCCGCACAGATACGCAGTATTTT.

This clonotype has ten or more counts. The chain joins TRBV9 to TRBJ1-1, with a weak D call TRBD1 (5 bases). The CDR3 is made up of 13 amino acids. With 2 bases removed from V and 5 bases from J, the gap between germline ends came to 10 bases. Germline loops: CDR1 SGDLS, CDR2 YYNGEE. This CDR3 is CASSVGGTTEAFF. The CDR3, as DNA: TGTGCCAGCAGCGTGGGGGGAACGACTGAAGCTTTCTTT.

This clonotype was counted ten times or more. The V gene is TRBV9, the J gene TRBJ2-7; 15 bases are a match to TRBD2. Trimming took 4 bases from V and 3 from J; bases not matched to a gene: 2. Germline lookup yields CDR1 SGDLS and CDR2 YYNGEE. CDR3 length equals 15 residues. The CDR3 reads CASSTGLAGGYEQYF. Written as DNA, the CDR3 is TGTGCCAGCAGCACGGGACTAGCGGGAGGCTACGAGCAGTACTTC.

This clonotype was observed at least ten times. The CDR3 bases are TGCAGCGTTGAGGTGTTTAGGGAAGGTGAGCAGTTCTTC. As protein: CSVEVFREGEQFF. This sequence joins TRBV29-1 and TRBJ2-1; D unresolved. With 3 bases removed from V and 9 bases from J, the gap between germline ends came to 15 bases. Germline assignment: CDR1 SQVTM and CDR2 ANQGSEA. This CDR3 is built from 13 residues.

A few counts support this clonotype. The rearrangement uses TRBV4-1 and TRBJ1-1, with 7 bases fitting TRBD1. Per the germline V gene, CDR1 is MGHRA and CDR2 is YSYEKL. The V and J ends lost 0 bases and 8 bases, in that order; junction bases with no gene match: 3. The CDR3 sequence is 13 residues long. The CDR3 loop is CASSQETGFEAFF. In DNA form, the CDR3 reads TGCGCCAGCAGCCAAGAGACAGGGTTCGAAGCTTTCTTT.

The chain couples TRBV9 to TRBJ2-2; TRBD2 matches at 12 bases. This CDR3 spans 18 amino acids. Germline lookup yields CDR1 SGDLS and CDR2 YYNGEE. J was trimmed by 2 bases and V by 3 bases; bases with no gene match: 8. The CDR3 spells CASSGNRGLAGNTGELFF. As DNA, the CDR3 is TGTGCCAGCAGCGGTAACAGGGGACTAGCGGGCAACACCGGGGAGCTGTTTTTT.

At least ten counts were recorded for this clonotype. J is TRBJ2-3 and V is TRBV4-3, with a tentative D call TRBD2 (5 bases). The CDR3 has 15 residues. V was clipped by 1 base and J by 3 bases, with 11 bases between them. CDR1 and CDR2 (germline): LGHNA, YSLEER. The CDR3 bases are TGCGCCAGCAGCCAAGTGGCGGGCTGGACAGATACGCAGTATTTT. It codes for CASSQVAGWTDTQYF.

The chain has TRBV20-1 and TRBJ2-7; D remains unclear. The CDR3 is made up of 13 amino acids. CDR1 and CDR2 (germline): DFQATT, SNEGSKA (reference sequence). Trimming took 5 bases from V and 2 from J, leaving 13 bases between them. The chain's CDR3 is CSALSRETYEQYV. As DNA, the CDR3 is TGCAGTGCTCTGAGCCGCGAAACCTACGAGCAGTACGTC.

At least ten counts were recorded for this clonotype. The chain carries TRBV19 and TRBJ1-2; weak D call: TRBD1 (6 bases). Germline-derived CDR1 and CDR2 are LNHDA and SQIVND (reference sequence). CDR3 size: 13 residues. V lost 7 bases to trimming and J lost 1 base, with 10 bases between them. CDR3 residues: CASKRGNNYGYTF. CDR3 sequence (DNA): TGTGCCAGTAAAAGGGGGAATAACTATGGCTACACCTTC.

Ten or more counts support this clonotype. J is TRBJ2-5 and V is TRBV20-1, with D unclear. The CDR3 contains 11 residues. Deletions cut 1 base from V and 5 bases from J, with 5 bases between. Germline assignment: CDR1 DFQATT and CDR2 SNEGSKA (reference sequence). CDR3 bases: TGCAGTGCTAGAGTGACGGAGACCCAGTACTTC. Its protein is CSARVTETQYF.

In this sample, this clonotype turned up many times. This chain links TRBV19 with TRBJ1-1; D unclear. The CDR3 length is 13 residues. V lost 6 bases, J lost 1 base, and 9 bases lay in between. Germline CDR1 LNHDA, CDR2 SQIVND (reference sequence). CDR3 coding DNA: TGTGCCAGTAGGGACGTGGGGAACACTGAAGCTTTCTTT. It codes for CASRDVGNTEAFF.

This clonotype appeared many times. The CDR3 protein is CASSRWTALNTEAFF. The CDR3 DNA is TGTGCCAGCAGCCGATGGACAGCCTTGAACACTGAAGCTTTCTTT. V and J are TRBV3-1 and TRBJ1-1, with D possibly matching TRBD1 (6 bases). Germline values: CDR1 LGHDT, CDR2 YNNKEL (reference sequence). The CDR3 consists of 15 residues. With 4 bases removed from V and 0 bases from J, the gap between germline ends came to 12 bases.

The rearrangement uses TRBV20-1 and TRBJ2-3, with 16 bases matching TRBD2. The CDR3 has 15 residues. The V segment lost 6 bases and the J segment 4 bases; nucleotides outside the gene matches: 4. CDR1 is DFQATT and CDR2 is SNEGSKA in the germline V gene (reference sequence). The CDR3 protein is CSAGTSGRASDTQYF. The CDR3 coding sequence is TGCAGTGCAGGGACTAGCGGGAGGGCTTCAGATACGCAGTATTTT.

Ten or more counts support this clonotype. The chain carries TRBV5-4 and TRBJ2-3; 9 nucleotides line up with TRBD1. Germline-derived CDR1 and CDR2 are SGHNT and YYREEE (reference sequence). This CDR3 region has 15 residues. V shed 3 bases and J 6 bases; nucleotides not matched to a gene: 8. The CDR3 nucleotides read TGTGCCAGCAGCTCGCGGGACAGGGCGAGTGATACGCAGTATTTT. This gives the protein CASSSRDRASDTQYF.

In its sample, this clonotype was seen many times. The chain joins TRBV6-1 to TRBJ1-6, with D unresolved. The CDR3 extends over 17 amino acids. From germline, CDR1 is MNHNS and CDR2 SASEGT. V shed 5 bases and J shed 10 bases, with 24 bases lying between them. CDR3 sequence: CASSQTLGSTALSPLHF. DNA for the CDR3: TGTGCCAGCAGTCAGACGTTGGGGAGTACAGCCCTCTCACCCCTCCACTTT.

This clonotype occurred many times. This rearrangement joins TRBV18 to TRBJ2-6, with D maybe TRBD2 (6 bases). The germline gives CDR1 KGHSH, CDR2 LQKENI. V shed 2 bases and J shed 0 bases, with 14 bases lying between them. The CDR3 length is 18 residues. CDR3 in amino acids: CASSPRPRENSGANVLTF. The CDR3 bases are TGTGCCAGCTCACCAAGGCCGCGGGAAAACTCTGGGGCCAACGTCCTGACTTTC.